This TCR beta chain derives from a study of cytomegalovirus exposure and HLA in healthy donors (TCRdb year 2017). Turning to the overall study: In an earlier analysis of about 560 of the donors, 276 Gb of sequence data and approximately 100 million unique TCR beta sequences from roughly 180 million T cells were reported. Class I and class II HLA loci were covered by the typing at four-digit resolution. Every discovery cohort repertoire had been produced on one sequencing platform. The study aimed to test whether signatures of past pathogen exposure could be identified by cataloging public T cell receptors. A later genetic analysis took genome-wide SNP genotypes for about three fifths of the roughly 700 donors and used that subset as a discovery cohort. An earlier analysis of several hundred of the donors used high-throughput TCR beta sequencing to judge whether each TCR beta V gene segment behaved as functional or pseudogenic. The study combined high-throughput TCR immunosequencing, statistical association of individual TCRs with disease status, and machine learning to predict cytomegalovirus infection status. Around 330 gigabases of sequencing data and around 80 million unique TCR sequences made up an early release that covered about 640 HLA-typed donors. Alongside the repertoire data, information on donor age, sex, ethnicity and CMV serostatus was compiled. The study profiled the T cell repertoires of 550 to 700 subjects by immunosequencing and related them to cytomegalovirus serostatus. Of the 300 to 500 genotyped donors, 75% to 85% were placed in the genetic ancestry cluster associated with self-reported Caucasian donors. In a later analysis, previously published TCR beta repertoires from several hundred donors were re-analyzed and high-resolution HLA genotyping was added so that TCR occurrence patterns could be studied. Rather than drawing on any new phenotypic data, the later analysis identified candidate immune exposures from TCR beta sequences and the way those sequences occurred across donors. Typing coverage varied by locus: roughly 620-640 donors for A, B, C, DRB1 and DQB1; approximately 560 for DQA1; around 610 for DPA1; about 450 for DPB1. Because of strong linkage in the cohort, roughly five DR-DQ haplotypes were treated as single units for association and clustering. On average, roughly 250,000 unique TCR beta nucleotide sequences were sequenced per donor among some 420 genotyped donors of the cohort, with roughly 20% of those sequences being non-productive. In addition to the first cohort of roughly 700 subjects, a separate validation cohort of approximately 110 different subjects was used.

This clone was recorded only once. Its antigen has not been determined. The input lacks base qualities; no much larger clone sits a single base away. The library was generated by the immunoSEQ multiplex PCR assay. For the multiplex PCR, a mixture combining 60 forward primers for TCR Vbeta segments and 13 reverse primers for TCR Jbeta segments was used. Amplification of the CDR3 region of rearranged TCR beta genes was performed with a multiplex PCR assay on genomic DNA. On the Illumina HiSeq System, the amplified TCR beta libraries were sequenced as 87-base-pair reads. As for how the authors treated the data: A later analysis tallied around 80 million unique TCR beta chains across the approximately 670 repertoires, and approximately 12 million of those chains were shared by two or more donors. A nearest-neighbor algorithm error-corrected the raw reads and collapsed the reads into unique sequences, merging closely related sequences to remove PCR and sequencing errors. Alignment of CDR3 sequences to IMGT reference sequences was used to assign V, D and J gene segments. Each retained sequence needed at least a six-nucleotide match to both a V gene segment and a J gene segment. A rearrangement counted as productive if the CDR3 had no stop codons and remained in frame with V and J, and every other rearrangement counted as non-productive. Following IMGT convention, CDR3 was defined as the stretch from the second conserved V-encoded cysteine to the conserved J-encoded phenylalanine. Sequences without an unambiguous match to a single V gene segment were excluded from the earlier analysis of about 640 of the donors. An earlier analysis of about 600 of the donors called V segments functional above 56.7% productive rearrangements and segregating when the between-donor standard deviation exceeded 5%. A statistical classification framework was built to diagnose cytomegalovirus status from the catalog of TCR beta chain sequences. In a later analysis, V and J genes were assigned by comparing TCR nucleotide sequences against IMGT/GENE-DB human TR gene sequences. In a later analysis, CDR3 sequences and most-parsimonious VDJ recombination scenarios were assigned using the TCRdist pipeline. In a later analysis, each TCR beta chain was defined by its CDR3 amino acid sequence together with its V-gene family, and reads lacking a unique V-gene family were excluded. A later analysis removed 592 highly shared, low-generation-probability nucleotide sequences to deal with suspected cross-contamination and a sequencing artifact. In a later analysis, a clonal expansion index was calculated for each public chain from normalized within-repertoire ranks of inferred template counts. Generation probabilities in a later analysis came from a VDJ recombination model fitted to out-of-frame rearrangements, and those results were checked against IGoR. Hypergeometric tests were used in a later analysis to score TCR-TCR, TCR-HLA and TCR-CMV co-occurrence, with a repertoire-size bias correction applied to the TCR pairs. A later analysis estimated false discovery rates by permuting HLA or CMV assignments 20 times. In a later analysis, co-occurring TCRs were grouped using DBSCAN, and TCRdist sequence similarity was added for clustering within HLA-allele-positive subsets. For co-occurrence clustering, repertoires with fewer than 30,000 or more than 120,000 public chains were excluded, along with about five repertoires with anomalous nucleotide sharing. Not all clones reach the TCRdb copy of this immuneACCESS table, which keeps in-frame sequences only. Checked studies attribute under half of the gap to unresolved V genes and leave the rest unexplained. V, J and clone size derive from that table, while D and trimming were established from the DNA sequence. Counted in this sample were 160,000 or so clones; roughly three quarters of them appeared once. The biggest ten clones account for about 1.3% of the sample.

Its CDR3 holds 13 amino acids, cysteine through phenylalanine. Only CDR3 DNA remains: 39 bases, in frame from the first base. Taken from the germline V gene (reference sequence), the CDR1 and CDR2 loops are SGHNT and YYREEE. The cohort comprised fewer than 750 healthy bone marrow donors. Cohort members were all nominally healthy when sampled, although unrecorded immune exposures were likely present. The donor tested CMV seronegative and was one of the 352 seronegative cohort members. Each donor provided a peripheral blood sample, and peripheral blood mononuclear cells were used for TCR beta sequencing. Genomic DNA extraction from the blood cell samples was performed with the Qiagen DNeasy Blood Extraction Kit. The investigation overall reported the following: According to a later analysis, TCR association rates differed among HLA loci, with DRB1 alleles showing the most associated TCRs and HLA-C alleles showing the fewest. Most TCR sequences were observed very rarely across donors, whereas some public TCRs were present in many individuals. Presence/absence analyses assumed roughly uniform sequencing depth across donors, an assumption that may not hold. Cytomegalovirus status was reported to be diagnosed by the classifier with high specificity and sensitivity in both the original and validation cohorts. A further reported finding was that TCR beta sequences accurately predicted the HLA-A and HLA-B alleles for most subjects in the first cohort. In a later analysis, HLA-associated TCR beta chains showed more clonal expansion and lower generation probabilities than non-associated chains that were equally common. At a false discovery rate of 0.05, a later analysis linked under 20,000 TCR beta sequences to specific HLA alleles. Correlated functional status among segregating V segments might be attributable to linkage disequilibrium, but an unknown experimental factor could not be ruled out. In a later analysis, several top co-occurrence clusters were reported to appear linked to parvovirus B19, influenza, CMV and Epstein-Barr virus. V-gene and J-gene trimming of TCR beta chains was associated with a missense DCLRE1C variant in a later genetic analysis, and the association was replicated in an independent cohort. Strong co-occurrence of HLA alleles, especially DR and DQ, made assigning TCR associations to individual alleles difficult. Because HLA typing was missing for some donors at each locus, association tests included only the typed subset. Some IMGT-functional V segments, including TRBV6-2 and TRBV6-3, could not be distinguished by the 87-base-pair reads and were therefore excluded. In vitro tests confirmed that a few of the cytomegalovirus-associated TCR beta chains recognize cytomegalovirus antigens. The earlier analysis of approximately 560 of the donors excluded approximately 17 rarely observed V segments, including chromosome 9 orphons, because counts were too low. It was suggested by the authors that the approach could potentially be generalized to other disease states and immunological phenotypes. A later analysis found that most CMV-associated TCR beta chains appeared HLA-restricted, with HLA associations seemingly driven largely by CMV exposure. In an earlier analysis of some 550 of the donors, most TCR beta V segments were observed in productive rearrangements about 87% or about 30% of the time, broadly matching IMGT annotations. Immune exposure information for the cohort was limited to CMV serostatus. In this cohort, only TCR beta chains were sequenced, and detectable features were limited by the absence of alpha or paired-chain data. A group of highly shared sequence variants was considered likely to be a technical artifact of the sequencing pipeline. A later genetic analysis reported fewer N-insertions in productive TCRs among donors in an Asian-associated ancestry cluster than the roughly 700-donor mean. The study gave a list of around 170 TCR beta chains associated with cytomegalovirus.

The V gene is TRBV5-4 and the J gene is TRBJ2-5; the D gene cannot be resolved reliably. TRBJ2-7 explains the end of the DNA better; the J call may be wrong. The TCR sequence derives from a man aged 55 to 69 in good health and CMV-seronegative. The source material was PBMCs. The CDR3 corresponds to CASSRQDLYEQYF. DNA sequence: TGTGCCAGCAGCCGCCAGGATCTCTACGAGCAGTACTTC.